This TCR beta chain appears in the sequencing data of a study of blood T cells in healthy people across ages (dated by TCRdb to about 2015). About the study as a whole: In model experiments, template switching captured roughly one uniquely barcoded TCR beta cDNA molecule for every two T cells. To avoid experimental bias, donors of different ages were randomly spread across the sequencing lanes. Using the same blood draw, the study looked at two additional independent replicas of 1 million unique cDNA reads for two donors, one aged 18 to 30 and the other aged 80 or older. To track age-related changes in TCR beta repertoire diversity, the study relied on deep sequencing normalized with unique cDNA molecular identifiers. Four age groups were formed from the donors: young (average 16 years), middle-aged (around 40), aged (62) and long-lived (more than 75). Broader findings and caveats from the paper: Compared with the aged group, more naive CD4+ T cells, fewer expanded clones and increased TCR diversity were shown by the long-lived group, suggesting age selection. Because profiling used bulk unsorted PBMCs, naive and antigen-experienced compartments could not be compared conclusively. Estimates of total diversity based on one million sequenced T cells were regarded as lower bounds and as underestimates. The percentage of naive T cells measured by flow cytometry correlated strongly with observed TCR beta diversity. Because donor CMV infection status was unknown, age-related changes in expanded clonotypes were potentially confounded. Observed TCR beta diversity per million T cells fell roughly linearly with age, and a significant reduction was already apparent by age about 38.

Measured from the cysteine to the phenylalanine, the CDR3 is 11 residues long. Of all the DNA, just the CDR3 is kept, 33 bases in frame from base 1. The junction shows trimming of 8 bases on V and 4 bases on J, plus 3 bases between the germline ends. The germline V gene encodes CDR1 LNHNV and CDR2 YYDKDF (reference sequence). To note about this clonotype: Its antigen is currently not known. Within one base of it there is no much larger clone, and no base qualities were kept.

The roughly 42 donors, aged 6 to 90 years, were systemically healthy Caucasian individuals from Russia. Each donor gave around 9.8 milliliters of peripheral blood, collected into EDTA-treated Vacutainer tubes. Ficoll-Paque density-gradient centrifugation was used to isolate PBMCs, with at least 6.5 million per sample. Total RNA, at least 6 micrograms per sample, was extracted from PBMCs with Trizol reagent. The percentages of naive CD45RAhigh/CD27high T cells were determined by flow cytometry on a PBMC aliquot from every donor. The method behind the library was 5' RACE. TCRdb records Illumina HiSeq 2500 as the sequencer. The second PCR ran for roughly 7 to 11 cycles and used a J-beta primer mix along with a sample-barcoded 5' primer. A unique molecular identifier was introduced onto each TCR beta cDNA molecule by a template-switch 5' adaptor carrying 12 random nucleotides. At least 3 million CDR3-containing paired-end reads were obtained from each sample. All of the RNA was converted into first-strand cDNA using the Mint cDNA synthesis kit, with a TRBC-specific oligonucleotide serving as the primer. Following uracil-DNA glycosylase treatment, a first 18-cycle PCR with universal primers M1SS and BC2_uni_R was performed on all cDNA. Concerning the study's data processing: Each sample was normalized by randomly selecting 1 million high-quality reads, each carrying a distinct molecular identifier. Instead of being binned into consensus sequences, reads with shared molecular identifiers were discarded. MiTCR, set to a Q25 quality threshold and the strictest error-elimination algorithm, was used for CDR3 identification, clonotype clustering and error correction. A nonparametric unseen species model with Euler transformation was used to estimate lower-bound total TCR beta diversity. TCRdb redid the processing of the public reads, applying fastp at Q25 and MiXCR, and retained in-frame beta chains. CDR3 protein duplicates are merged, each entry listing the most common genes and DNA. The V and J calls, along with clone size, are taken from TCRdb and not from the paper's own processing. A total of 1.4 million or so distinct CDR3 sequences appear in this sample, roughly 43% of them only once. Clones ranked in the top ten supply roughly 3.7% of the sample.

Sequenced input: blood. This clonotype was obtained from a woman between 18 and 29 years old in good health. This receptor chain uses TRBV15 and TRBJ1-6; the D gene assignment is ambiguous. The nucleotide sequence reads TGTGCCACCGGGTATAATTCACCCCTCCACTTT. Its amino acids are CATGYNSPLHF.